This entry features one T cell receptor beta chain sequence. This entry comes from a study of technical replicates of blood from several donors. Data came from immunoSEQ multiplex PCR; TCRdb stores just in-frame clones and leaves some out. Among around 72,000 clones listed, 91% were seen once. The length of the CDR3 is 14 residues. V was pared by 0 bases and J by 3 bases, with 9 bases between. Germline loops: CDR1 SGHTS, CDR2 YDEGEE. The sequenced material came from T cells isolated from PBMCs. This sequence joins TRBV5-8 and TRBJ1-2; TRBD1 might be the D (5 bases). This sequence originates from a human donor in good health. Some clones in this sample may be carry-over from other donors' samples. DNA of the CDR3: TGTGCCAGCAGCTTGGGCAGGGTGGACTATGGCTACACCTTC. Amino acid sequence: CASSLGRVDYGYTF.